This T cell receptor (beta chain) was observed in a study of blood T cells in healthy people across ages. Only a few counts were recorded for this clonotype. Using a J-beta primer mix together with a sample-barcoded 5' primer, a second PCR was run for about 6 to 12 cycles. MiXCR, applied by TCRdb to the 5' RACE reads, yields one record per CDR3 protein. Of about 1.7 million distinct CDR3 sequences listed, 28% are singletons. In germline, CDR1 is SGHRS, CDR2 YFSETQ. Trimming at V came to 5 bases and at J to 7 bases, leaving 11 bases not matched to a gene. This CDR3 spans 14 amino acids. The TCR originated in a woman in her twenties or thirties in good health. V is TRBV5-1 and J is TRBJ2-5; 7 positions agree with TRBD2. The sample consisted of blood. The CDR3 loop is CASSDGTILGTQYF. Written as DNA, the CDR3 is TGCGCCAGCAGTGACGGGACTATCCTCGGGACCCAGTACTTC.